A single sample is the source of the 30 T cell receptor beta chains below, sequenced in a study of early T cells in non-severe SARS-CoV-2 infection (dated by TCRdb to about 2021). Library creation used 5' RACE. The run used a NextSeq 500. TCRdb's own reprocessing of the public reads used fastp at Q25 and MiXCR and kept productive beta chains. When rows share a CDR3 protein, they turn into one entry using the most common DNA and genes. The sample contains tens of thousands of distinct CDR3 sequences, approximately 12% of them found a single time. 5% to 8% of the sample is held by the ten biggest clonotypes. Input material: whole blood. Source of these receptors: an adult who was a healthcare worker with PCR-confirmed SARS-CoV-2 infection or an uninfected control (not recorded which).

Ten or more counts support this clonotype. The CDR3 DNA reads as TGTGCCAGCAGAAACATTGGACATGGATACTCTAACTATGGCTACACCTTC. Translated: CASRNIGHGYSNYGYTF. The chain is built from TRBV12-3 or TRBV12-4 and TRBJ1-2; tentatively, D is TRBD1 (5 bases). The ends were cut back, 6 bases at V and 0 bases at J, with 20 bases in the middle. CDR3 length: 17 residues.

This clonotype was seen ten or more times. The chain joins TRBV5-5 to TRBJ1-4; 8 bases are shared with TRBD1. The V gene's germline CDR1 is SGHKS and CDR2 YYEKEE (reference sequence). The CDR3 totals 16 residues. V was clipped by 3 bases and J by 7 bases; unmatched bases: 11. The CDR3 region is CASSSPEGQAGEKLFF. CDR3 nucleotide sequence: TGTGCCAGCAGCTCCCCGGAGGGACAGGCCGGTGAAAAACTGTTTTTT.

The chain uses TRBV3-1 and TRBJ2-6; the D is unclear. This CDR3 comprises 15 residues. V was shortened by 0 bases and J by 0 bases, with 3 bases between the two germline ends. Germline CDR1 is LGHDT and CDR2 is YNNKEL (reference sequence). The CDR3 nucleotides read TGTGCCAGCAGCCAAGATTCCTCTGGGGCCAACGTCCTGACTTTC. Protein: CASSQDSSGANVLTF.

This clonotype has more than one count but fewer than ten. V and J are TRBV20-1 and TRBJ2-2; TRBD2 matches at 7 bases. Germline V gives CDR1 DFQATT, CDR2 SNEGSKA (reference sequence). This CDR3 has 15 amino acids. After removal of 4 bases from V and 0 bases from J, the junction contained 5 bases not matched to a gene. The CDR3 here is CSATRGDPNTGELFF. The DNA for the CDR3 is TGCAGTGCTACCCGGGGGGATCCGAACACCGGGGAGCTGTTTTTT.

In this sample, this clonotype turned up a few times. The CDR3 reads CASSFGQAGANVLTF. For the CDR3, the DNA is TGTGCCAGCAGCTTCGGACAGGCTGGGGCCAACGTCCTGACTTTC. The V and J genes are TRBV11-2 and TRBJ2-6, with TRBD1 matching over 7 bases. Germline lookup yields CDR1 SGHAT and CDR2 FQNNGV. The junction had 1 base not matched to a gene; V was cut back by 3 bases and J by 2 bases. There are 15 residues in the CDR3.

This clonotype was seen many times. The chain is built from TRBV7-9 and TRBJ2-2; 8 nucleotides match TRBD1. CDR1 and CDR2 from the germline V gene are SEHNR and FQNEAQ (reference sequence). The CDR3 is 16 amino acids. J gave up 1 base and V 3 bases, and 4 bases lay outside the gene matches. CDR3 amino acids: CASSFPGGRNTGELFF. The DNA for the CDR3 is TGTGCCAGCAGCTTTCCAGGGGGCCGGAACACCGGGGAGCTGTTTTTT.

Many counts were recorded for this clonotype. The chain joins TRBV15 to TRBJ2-3, with 8 bases identical to TRBD1. V was pared by 2 bases and J by 2 bases, with 9 bases of the junction left unmatched. CDR3 size: 17 residues. Germline-derived CDR1 and CDR2 are LNHNV and YYDKDF (reference sequence). The DNA of the CDR3 is TGTGCCACCAGCAGACTGGGACAGGCGGTGGACACAGATACGCAGTATTTT. Amino acids: CATSRLGQAVDTDTQYF.

The V call is TRBV20-1, the J call TRBJ1-4; the D is unclear. CDR1 and CDR2 from the germline V gene are DFQATT and SNEGSKA (reference sequence). Trimming left V 2 bases short and J 0 bases short, with 7 bases between. The length of the CDR3 is 14 residues. The CDR3 region is CSARLDATNEKLFF. DNA for the CDR3: TGCAGTGCTAGACTGGATGCAACTAATGAAAAACTGTTTTTT.

The chain is built from TRBV7-9 and TRBJ2-2; no clear D gene. In germline, CDR1 is SEHNR, CDR2 FQNEAQ (reference sequence). The CDR3 loop spans 14 amino acids. V shed 6 bases and J shed 4 bases, with 12 bases lying between them. The CDR3: CASSWVTRTGELFF. The CDR3 DNA sequence: TGTGCCAGCAGTTGGGTGACGCGCACCGGGGAGCTGTTTTTT.

The V and J genes are TRBV12-3 or TRBV12-4 and TRBJ1-1; the match to TRBD1 covers 8 bases. The CDR3 sequence is 13 residues long. V gave up 6 bases and J gave up 10 bases; unmatched junction bases: 10. In DNA form, the CDR3 reads TGTGCCAGCAGGGAGACAGGGGACCCCGGAGCTTTCTTT. Its protein is CASRETGDPGAFF.

Many counts were recorded for this clonotype. The gene calls are TRBV7-9 and TRBJ2-1, with D possibly matching TRBD2 (6 bases). Germline-derived CDR1 and CDR2 are SEHNR and FQNEAQ (reference sequence). V lost 6 bases, J lost 5 bases, and 20 bases lay in between. CDR3 length equals 16 residues. CDR3 nucleotide sequence: TGTGCCAGCAGATATGATGGGCTAGCGATCAACAATGAGCAGTTCTTC. Protein product: CASRYDGLAINNEQFF.

This chain connects TRBV24-1 to TRBJ2-3; perhaps D is TRBD1 or TRBD2 (5 bases each). V dropped 2 bases and J dropped 1 base, with 9 bases sitting between them. The CDR3 runs 15 residues. Germline V lookup: CDR1 KGHDR, CDR2 SFDVKD. The CDR3 region has the DNA TGTGCCACCAGTGATTCCGGGGACGGCACAGATACGCAGTATTTT. Residues: CATSDSGDGTDTQYF.

The chain combines TRBV20-1 with TRBJ2-1; unclear D gene. The CDR3 runs to 15 residues. The V gene lost 6 bases and the J gene lost 5 bases, with 20 bases spanning the gap. CDR1 and CDR2 from the germline V gene are DFQATT and SNEGSKA (reference sequence). In nucleotides, the CDR3 is TGCAGTGCCCCGACACGGCTTTTAGCACACAATGAGCAGTTCTTC. It codes for CSAPTRLLAHNEQFF.

This clonotype has just a few counts. The genes are TRBV7-2 and TRBJ2-1; possibly TRBD2 for D (5 bases). Deletions cut 2 bases from V and 7 bases from J, with 9 bases between. In germline, CDR1 is SGHTA, CDR2 FQGNSA. The CDR3 is 13 residues long. CDR3 bases: TGTGCCAGCAGCTTAAGGGAGCTAAATGAGCAGTTCTTC. It codes for CASSLRELNEQFF. The complete variable domain, with remaining parts taken from reference TRBV7-2 and TRBJ2-1, reads GAGVSQSPSNKVTEKGKDVELRCDPISGHTALYWYRQSLGQGLEFLIYFQGNSAPDKSGLPSDRFSAERTGGSVSTLTIQRTQQEDSAVYLCASSLRELNEQFFGPGTRLTVL.

This chain links TRBV10-3 with TRBJ1-5, with TRBD1 as a possible D gene (5 bases). Deletions cut 0 bases from V and 3 bases from J, with 9 bases between. Germline V gene data show CDR1 as ENHRY and CDR2 as SYGVKD. The CDR3 has 15 residues. Here the CDR3 DNA reads TGTGCCATCAGTGAGTCCAAGGGGAACAATCAGCCCCAGCATTTT. It codes for CAISESKGNNQPQHF.

This chain joins TRBV28 and TRBJ1-2, with a weak D call TRBD1 (5 bases). The V end lost 7 bases, the J end lost 2 bases, and 14 bases lay between the germline ends. The CDR3 is made up of 14 amino acids. The V gene's germline CDR1 is MDHEN and CDR2 SYDVKM. The CDR3 bases are TGTGCCAGCACCAAAGGGGCAGGGAACTATGGCTACACCTTC. Translated, it gives CASTKGAGNYGYTF.

Ten or more counts support this clonotype. V and J are TRBV6-6 and TRBJ1-1; possibly TRBD1 for D (6 bases). V was pared by 6 bases and J by 8 bases, with 19 bases between. This CDR3 has 14 residues. Germline assignment: CDR1 MNHNY and CDR2 SVGAGI (reference sequence). The CDR3 spells CASSRPTGRGEAFF. For the CDR3, the DNA is TGTGCCAGCAGCCGACCGACAGGCCGGGGGGAAGCTTTCTTT.

There are a few counts of this clonotype. CDR3 loop: CASNGNRAQPQHF. CDR3 nucleotide sequence: TGTGCCAGTAATGGCAACAGGGCCCAGCCCCAGCATTTT. The chain uses TRBV19 and TRBJ1-5; the D gene is possibly TRBD1 (6 bases). Between the trimmed V and J ends, which lost 7 bases and 7 bases, there was a span of 14 bases. This CDR3 has 13 residues. Per the germline V gene, CDR1 is LNHDA and CDR2 is SQIVND (reference sequence). Full variable domain (remainder filled in from reference TRBV19 and TRBJ1-5): DGGITQSPKYLFRKEGQNVTLSCEQNLNHDAMYWYRQDPGQGLRLIYYSQIVNDFQKGDIAEGYSVSREKKESFPLTVTSAQKNPTAFYLCASNGNRAQPQHFGDGTRLSIL.

The rearrangement links TRBV29-1 to TRBJ2-3; D unclear. Per the germline V gene, CDR1 is SQVTM and CDR2 is ANQGSEA. Trimming took off 3 bases at V and 2 bases at J, with 6 bases between the two ends. CDR3 length: 12 residues. CDR3 region: CSVEWTTDTQYF. CDR3 coding DNA: TGCAGCGTTGAGTGGACCACAGATACGCAGTATTTT.

The chain combines TRBV18 with TRBJ1-4, with TRBD1 matching over 8 bases. This CDR3 comprises 15 residues. J was trimmed by 5 bases and V by 6 bases; bases with no gene match: 8. Germline loops: CDR1 KGHSH, CDR2 LQKENI. CDR3 amino acids: CASSLPGQENEKLFF. CDR3 nucleotide sequence: TGTGCCAGCTCCCTCCCGGGACAGGAGAATGAAAAACTGTTTTTT. Drawing the rest from reference TRBV18 and TRBJ1-4, the complete variable domain is NAGVMQNPRHLVRRRGQEARLRCSPMKGHSHVYWYRQLPEEGLKFMVYLQKENIIDESGMPKERFSAEFPKEGPSILRIQQVVRGDSAAYFCASSLPGQENEKLFFGSGTQLSVL.

In this sample, this clonotype turned up a few times. DNA of the CDR3: TGTGCCAGCAGTTTGGACAGGGGAGCTCAGCCCCAGCATTTT. Translation gives CASSLDRGAQPQHF. The rearrangement joins TRBV6-1 to TRBJ1-5, with 9 bases identical to TRBD1. V lost 5 bases to trimming and J lost 6 bases; unmatched junction nucleotides: 5. The CDR3 runs 14 residues. Germline V gene lookup returns CDR1 MNHNS and CDR2 SASEGT.

This clonotype came up once. A much larger clone sits a single nucleotide away, making a read error possible. The V gene is TRBV20-1, the J gene TRBJ2-3; TRBD2 agrees at 8 bases. CDR1 is DFQATT and CDR2 is SNEGSKA in the germline V gene (reference sequence). CDR3 size: 16 residues. CDR3 DNA sequence: TGCGGTGCTTTCTCCCTACTAGCGGACTCCACAGATACGCAGTATTTT. Amino acid sequence: CGAFSLLADSTDTQYF.

This clonotype turned up a few times. This chain links TRBV5-8 with TRBJ2-1; 9 bases agree with TRBD2. The germline V gene encodes CDR1 SGHTS and CDR2 YDEGEE. The CDR3 spans 15 residues. V lost 4 bases and J lost 9; bases outside the gene matches: 11. CDR3 region: CASSPRPAGGGEQFF. The DNA of the CDR3 is TGTGCCAGCAGCCCAAGGCCAGCGGGGGGAGGTGAGCAGTTCTTC.

The V and J genes are TRBV6-2 or TRBV6-3 and TRBJ2-7, with D unresolved. The CDR3 extends over 13 amino acids. CDR1 is MNHEY and CDR2 is SVGEGT in the germline V gene. The ends were cut back, 3 bases at V and 3 bases at J, with 9 bases in the middle. The CDR3 reads CASSYVGNYEQYF. As DNA, the CDR3 is TGTGCCAGCAGTTATGTGGGGAACTACGAGCAGTACTTC.

There are many counts of this clonotype. V gene TRBV13 combines with J gene TRBJ2-1, with D unresolved. The germline V and J ends were trimmed by 3 bases and 8 bases, with 14 bases remaining between them. In germline, CDR1 is PRHDT, CDR2 FYEKMQ (reference sequence). The CDR3 is 14 residues long. Written as DNA, the CDR3 is TGTGCCAGCAGCTTGTGGGGTAGTTACGATGAGCAGTTCTTC. Protein: CASSLWGSYDEQFF.

This clonotype was observed a few times. The chain carries TRBV5-5 and TRBJ2-5; D may be TRBD1 or TRBD2 (5 bases each). The V gene's germline CDR1 is SGHKS and CDR2 YYEKEE (reference sequence). V shed 1 base and J shed 4 bases, with 8 bases lying between them. The CDR3 length is 13 residues. DNA for the CDR3: TGTGCCAGCAGCTTGTTAGGGACAGAGACCCAGTACTTC. It specifies CASSLLGTETQYF.

This clonotype was detected many times. The rearrangement joins TRBV25-1 to TRBJ1-2; maybe TRBD1 (5 bases). The CDR3 runs to 11 residues. Deletions cut 8 bases from V and 4 bases from J, with 8 bases between. Germline-derived CDR1 and CDR2 are MGHDK and SYGVNS. CDR3: CASRDFYGYTF. CDR3 bases: TGTGCCAGCCGGGACTTCTATGGCTACACCTTC.

This sequence joins TRBV18 and TRBJ2-7, with D perhaps TRBD2 (6 bases). The CDR3 loop spans 14 amino acids. Germline lookup yields CDR1 KGHSH and CDR2 LQKENI. V was clipped by 4 bases and J by 3 bases, with 13 bases between them. CDR3 in amino acids: CASSRSGSYYEQYF. The CDR3 coding sequence is TGTGCCAGCTCACGTTCCGGGAGCTACTACGAGCAGTACTTC.

This clonotype has a count of ten or more. The genes are TRBV7-9 and TRBJ1-2, with D hard to call. The CDR3 contains 13 residues. Germline V gene data show CDR1 as SEHNR and CDR2 as FQNEAQ (reference sequence). V was trimmed by 1 base and J by 7 bases, leaving 10 bases between them. This CDR3 is CASSLGLRGGYTF. Here the CDR3 DNA reads TGTGCCAGCAGCTTAGGTCTTCGCGGTGGCTACACCTTC.

Details on this clonotype: Its ends do not fully match the called genes, so a read error is possible. The chain links TRBV11-1 to TRBJ2-1; no reliable D call. Germline V gene sequence: CDR1 SGHAT, CDR2 FQDESV (reference sequence). The CDR3 runs 14 residues. The CDR3: CASSPPLGYNEQFF. Written as DNA, the CDR3 is TGCGCCAGCAGCCCCCCATTAGGATACAATGAGCAGTTCTTC.